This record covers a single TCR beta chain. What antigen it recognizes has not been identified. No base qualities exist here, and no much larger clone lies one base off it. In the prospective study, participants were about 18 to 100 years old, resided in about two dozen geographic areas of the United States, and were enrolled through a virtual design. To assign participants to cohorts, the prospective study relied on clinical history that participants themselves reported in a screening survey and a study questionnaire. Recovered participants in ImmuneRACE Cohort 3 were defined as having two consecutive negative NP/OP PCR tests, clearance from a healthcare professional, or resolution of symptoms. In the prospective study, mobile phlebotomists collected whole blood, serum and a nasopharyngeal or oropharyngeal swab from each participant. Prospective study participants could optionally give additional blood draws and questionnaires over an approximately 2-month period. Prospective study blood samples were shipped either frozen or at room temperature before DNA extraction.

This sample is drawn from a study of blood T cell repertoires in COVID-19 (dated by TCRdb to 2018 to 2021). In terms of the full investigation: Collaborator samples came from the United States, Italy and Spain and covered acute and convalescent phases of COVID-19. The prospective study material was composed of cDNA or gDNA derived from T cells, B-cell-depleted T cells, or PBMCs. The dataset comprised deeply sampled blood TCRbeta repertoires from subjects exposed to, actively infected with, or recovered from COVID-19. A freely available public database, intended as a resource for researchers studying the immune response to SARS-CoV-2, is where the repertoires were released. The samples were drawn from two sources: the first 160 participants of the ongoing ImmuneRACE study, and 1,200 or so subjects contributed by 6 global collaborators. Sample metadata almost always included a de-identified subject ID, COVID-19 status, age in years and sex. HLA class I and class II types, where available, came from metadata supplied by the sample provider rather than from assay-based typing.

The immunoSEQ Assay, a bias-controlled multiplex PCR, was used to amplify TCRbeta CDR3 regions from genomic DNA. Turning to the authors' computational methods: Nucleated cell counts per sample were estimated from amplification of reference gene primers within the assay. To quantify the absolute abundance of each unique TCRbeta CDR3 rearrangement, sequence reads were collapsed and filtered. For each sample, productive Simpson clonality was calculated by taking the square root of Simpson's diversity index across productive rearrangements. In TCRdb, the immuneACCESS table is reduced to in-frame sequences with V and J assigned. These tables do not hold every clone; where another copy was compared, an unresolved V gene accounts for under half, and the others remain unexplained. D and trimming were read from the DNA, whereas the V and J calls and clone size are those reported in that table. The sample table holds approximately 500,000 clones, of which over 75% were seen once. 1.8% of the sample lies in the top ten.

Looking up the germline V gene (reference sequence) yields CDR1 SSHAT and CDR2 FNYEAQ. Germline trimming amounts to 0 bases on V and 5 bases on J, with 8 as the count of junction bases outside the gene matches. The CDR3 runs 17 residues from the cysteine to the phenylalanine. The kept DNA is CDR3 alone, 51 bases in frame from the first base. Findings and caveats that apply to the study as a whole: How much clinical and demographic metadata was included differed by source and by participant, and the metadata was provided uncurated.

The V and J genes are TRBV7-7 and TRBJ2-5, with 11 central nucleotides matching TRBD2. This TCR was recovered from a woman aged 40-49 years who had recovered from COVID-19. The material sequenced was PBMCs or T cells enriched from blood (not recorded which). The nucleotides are TGTGCCAGCAGCTTAGCGCCCGGTGGGACTAGCGGTGAGACCCAGTACTTC. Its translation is CASSLAPGGTSGETQYF.